This entry is about one T cell receptor beta chain. Antigen unknown. These data originate in a study of blood T cells in healthy people across ages. Notes on the study in general: Relative to aged donors, long-lived donors carried more naive CD4+ cells and displayed higher diversity. Considered underestimates were the diversity estimates obtained from one million T cells.

V shed 8 bases and J 1 base; nucleotides not matched to a gene: 5. From germline, CDR1 is SGHVS and CDR2 FQNEAQ. The CDR3 is 14 residues long. Alongside a J-beta primer mix, a sample-barcoded 5' primer served in a second PCR lasting roughly 7 to 11 cycles. Every sample produced at least 3 million CDR3-containing paired-end reads. TCRdb ran MiXCR on the 5' RACE reads and lists one entry per CDR3 protein. The sample shows about 770,000 distinct CDR3 sequences, under 45% of them seen only once. Per sample, a minimum of 6 million PBMCs were isolated. The chain has TRBV7-8 and TRBJ2-5, with 9 bases that match TRBD2. The sequence derives from a man between 60 and 70 years old in good health. The sequenced material came from blood. The CDR3 here is CASRLGLAQETQYF. Written as DNA, the CDR3 is TGTGCCAGCCGCCTGGGACTAGCCCAAGAGACCCAGTACTTC. The full variable domain, rest sourced from reference TRBV7-8 and TRBJ2-5, is GAGVSQSPRYKVAKRGQDVALRCDPISGHVSLFWYQQALGQGPEFLTYFQNEAQLDKSGLPSDRFFAERPEGSVSTLKIQRTQQEDSAVYLCASRLGLAQETQYFGPGTRLLVL.